This T cell receptor beta chain was identified during a study of blood T cell repertoires in COVID-19. At the level of the study: Researchers got acute and convalescent COVID-19 samples from the United States, Italy and Spain. The cDNA or gDNA used as material had been derived from T cells, B-cell-depleted T cells, or PBMCs.

In the authors' workflow: Reference gene primers were amplified, and this amplification served to estimate nucleated cell counts. Sequenced by immunoSEQ multiplex PCR; TCRdb stores in-frame clones only, minus some. V and J calls plus clone size are reproduced from that table; the DNA served to infer D and trimming. The sample holds around 340,000 clones; about nine tenths are singletons and the top ten take 3.9%. The CDR3 totals 14 residues. Looked up from germline, CDR1 is SGHTA and CDR2 is FQGNSA. Trimming removed 6 bases from V and 4 bases from J, with 13 bases in between. The clonotype comes from an older woman with COVID-19, enrolled during active disease. The rearrangement uses TRBV7-2 and TRBJ2-1; D is perhaps TRBD2 (7 bases). Material: peripheral blood. DNA for the CDR3: TGTGCCAGCAGTCCGGGGGGCAAATACAATGAGCAGTTCTTC. The encoded protein is CASSPGGKYNEQFF.